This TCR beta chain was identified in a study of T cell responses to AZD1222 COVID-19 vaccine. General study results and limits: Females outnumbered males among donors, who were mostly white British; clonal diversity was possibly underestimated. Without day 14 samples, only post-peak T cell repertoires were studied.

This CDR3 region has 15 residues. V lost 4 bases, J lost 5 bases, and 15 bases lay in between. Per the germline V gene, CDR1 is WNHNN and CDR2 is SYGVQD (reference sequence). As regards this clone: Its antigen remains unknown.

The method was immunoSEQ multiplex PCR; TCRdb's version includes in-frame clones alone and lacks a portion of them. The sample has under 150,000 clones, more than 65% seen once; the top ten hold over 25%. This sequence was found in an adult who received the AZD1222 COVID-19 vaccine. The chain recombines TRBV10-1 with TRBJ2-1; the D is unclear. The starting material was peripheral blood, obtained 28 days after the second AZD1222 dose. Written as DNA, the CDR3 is TGCGCCAGCAGTGTCACAGCCGCTCCGAACAATGAGCAGTTCTTC. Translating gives CASSVTAAPNNEQFF.